This T cell receptor beta chain came from a study of T cells in Graves' hyperthyroidism and ophthalmopathy. The V gene lost 0 bases and the J gene lost 0 bases, with 11 bases spanning the gap. The CDR3 is 16 amino acids. Germline V lookup: CDR1 SGHNT, CDR2 YYREEE (reference sequence). RNA transcripts yielded amplified TCR beta CDR3 regions. During a first-round RT-PCR of the TCR CDR3, the HTBI primer set was used. A single record per CDR3 protein comes from TCRdb applying MiXCR to the multiplex PCR reads. The sample holds about 620,000 distinct CDR3 sequences; 15% to 20% are singletons and the top ten take around 4%.

Sample: blood. The clonotype comes from a woman aged 30 to 39 with Graves' hyperthyroidism. V gene TRBV5-4 combines with J gene TRBJ2-3; TRBD2 is a possible D gene (6 bases). The CDR3 loop is CASSLASGSSTDTQYF. As DNA, the CDR3 is TGTGCCAGCAGCTTGGCGAGCGGGTCTAGCACAGATACGCAGTATTTT. The complete variable domain, with remaining parts taken from reference TRBV5-4 and TRBJ2-3, reads ETGVTQSPTHLIKTRGQQVTLRCSSQSGHNTVSWYQQALGQGPQFIFQYYREEENGRGNFPPRFSGLQFPNYSSELNVNALELDDSALYLCASSLASGSSTDTQYFGPGTRLTVL.